This T cell receptor (beta chain) was sequenced during a study of cytomegalovirus exposure and HLA in healthy donors. The wider study: Around 83% of 398 genotyped donors fell in the Caucasian-associated ancestry cluster. Regarding the study as a whole: HLA allele associations emerged for around 16,000 TCR beta sequences in a later analysis, at 0.05 false discovery rate. Productive rates of about 90% or about 30% were seen for most TCR beta V segments in an earlier analysis.

Primers included in the PCR were 60 Vbeta and 13 Jbeta primers. Libraries were prepared by immunoSEQ multiplex PCR; TCRdb keeps only in-frame clonotypes and omits some of them. The sample lists tens of thousands of clones; about three quarters were seen once. This CDR3 region has 14 residues. Germline CDR1 reads MNHEY; CDR2 reads SMNVEV (reference sequence). V lost 6 bases and J 6 bases, leaving 17 bases between the germline ends. Comment on this clone: Its antigen is undetermined.

Sequenced: PBMCs. This TCR was sampled from a male donor in good health and CMV-seropositive. The rearrangement uses TRBV27 and TRBJ1-1; TRBD1 is a possible D gene (6 bases). CDR3 residues: CASSTGLDRSEAFF. The DNA for the CDR3 is TGTGCCAGCAGCACAGGGCTGGATCGATCTGAAGCTTTCTTT.